This T cell receptor (beta chain) was recorded in a study of T cell responses to AZD1222 COVID-19 vaccine. The CDR3 has 16 residues. V gave up 2 bases and J gave up 3 bases, with 13 bases separating them. CDR1 and CDR2 from the germline V gene are LGHDT and YNNKEL (reference sequence). Using immunoSEQ multiplex PCR, the repertoire was profiled, and TCRdb retains in-frame clones only, with some absent. Here the sample spans 90,000 to 95,000 clones, over 80% being singletons. This receptor was identified in an adult in good health. The chain has TRBV3-1 (or the pseudogene TRBV3-2) and TRBJ2-2, with D possibly TRBD2 on 5 matching bases. This specimen was peripheral blood, taken on day 0 of AZD1222 vaccination. As DNA, the CDR3 is TGTGCCAGCAGCCAATTCCGAAGCGGACACACCGGGGAGCTGTTTTTT. This sequence encodes CASSQFRSGHTGELFF.